This entry features one TCR beta chain sequence. The data are from a study of blood T cell repertoires in COVID-19. Across the study: Samples representing acute and convalescent COVID-19 were sourced from the United States, Italy and Spain. Sample material is recorded as cDNA or gDNA derived from T cells, B-cell-depleted T cells, or PBMCs.

TCRdb's table, derived via immunoSEQ multiplex PCR, lists solely in-frame clones and lacks some. This sample has hundreds of thousands of clones, with around nine tenths found just once. The specimen was peripheral blood. The source is a woman aged 25 to 39 with acute or convalescent COVID-19.

CDR3: CASSQDYRRPQETQYF. CDR3 bases: TGCGCCAGCAGCCAGGACTACCGTAGACCCCAAGAGACCCAGTACTTC. V and J are TRBV5-1 and TRBJ2-5; maybe TRBD2 (6 bases). Germline CDR1 SGHRS, CDR2 YFSETQ. Between the trimmed V and J ends, which lost 4 bases and 1 base, there was a span of 17 bases. The CDR3 is made up of 16 amino acids.